The 27 T cell receptor beta chains reported below all come from one sample, sequenced in a study of T cells in Graves' hyperthyroidism and ophthalmopathy. Researchers amplified the TCR beta CDR3 regions from RNA transcripts. The primer set for the first-round RT-PCR of the TCR CDR3 was HTBI. TCRdb reanalysed the multiplex PCR reads using MiXCR and keeps one entry per CDR3 protein. The sample contains 650,000 to 700,000 distinct CDR3 sequences, around 15% of which appear only once. Material for sequencing was blood. The receptors originated from a man aged 45 to 65 with Graves' hyperthyroidism.

This clonotype was seen ten or more times. The rearrangement joins TRBV29-1 to TRBJ2-7, with D possibly being TRBD1 or TRBD2 (6 bases each). Germline loops: CDR1 SQVTM, CDR2 ANQGSEA. V was cut by 3 bases and J by 0 bases, with 9 bases left in between. This CDR3 region has 13 residues. For the CDR3, the DNA is TGCAGCGTTGACGGGGGCAGCTCCTACGAGCAGTACTTC. It encodes CSVDGGSSYEQYF.

The DNA of the CDR3 is TGCAGTGCTAGAGAGGAAAGGGGGAACTATGGCTACACCTTC. It translates to CSAREERGNYGYTF. This chain uses TRBV20-1 with TRBJ1-2; D possibly corresponds to TRBD1 (6 bases). This CDR3 spans 14 amino acids. V lost 0 bases to trimming and J lost 2 bases, with 10 bases between them. Per germline, CDR1 DFQATT and CDR2 SNEGSKA (reference sequence).

A few counts support this clonotype. A read error may account for a junction end that differs from germline. This sequence joins TRBV25-1 and TRBJ2-3; 8 nucleotides agree with TRBD1. There are 16 residues in the CDR3. Germline V gives CDR1 MGHDK, CDR2 SYGVNS. In nucleotides, the CDR3 is TGTGCCAGCAGTCGTAACCGGGACAGGATCACAGGTACGCAGTATTTT. It translates to CASSRNRDRITGTQYF.

This clonotype was seen a few times. This chain connects TRBV5-6 to TRBJ2-1; TRBD1 aligns across 7 bases. V shed 6 bases, J shed 9 bases, and the junction held 18 bases outside the gene matches. The V gene's germline CDR1 is SGHDT and CDR2 YYEEEE. This CDR3 has 16 residues. CDR3 sequence reads: CASKTVEAGGFGEQFF. CDR3 nucleotide sequence: TGTGCCAGCAAAACGGTGGAGGCAGGGGGTTTTGGTGAGCAGTTCTTC.

The chain uses TRBV4-1 and TRBJ2-1; the match to TRBD2 covers 10 bases. Germline V gene data show CDR1 as MGHRA and CDR2 as YSYEKL. CDR3 size: 15 residues. J lost 14 bases, V lost 0 bases, and 10 bases had no gene match. The CDR3 sequence is CASSQDHASGRAKFF. As DNA, the CDR3 is TGCGCCAGCAGCCAAGATCACGCGAGCGGGAGGGCGAAGTTCTTC.

This clonotype has ten or more counts. V is TRBV12-3 or TRBV12-4 and J is TRBJ2-7; TRBD2 agrees at 14 bases. This CDR3 contains 17 residues. V shed 5 bases, J shed 6 bases, and the junction held 12 bases outside the gene matches. CDR3 in DNA: TGTGCCAGCAGTCGGACTAGCGGGAGGCACGGAATGACCGAGCAGTACTTC. Its translation: CASSRTSGRHGMTEQYF.

This clonotype has more than one count but fewer than ten. This chain uses TRBV7-9 with TRBJ2-2, with unresolved D. The germline gives CDR1 SEHNR, CDR2 FQNEAQ (reference sequence). This CDR3 spans 16 amino acids. V shed 2 bases and J shed 7 bases, with 17 bases lying between them. The CDR3 here is CASSLMPPSRHGELFF. In DNA, the CDR3 is TGTGCCAGCAGCTTAATGCCGCCATCAAGGCACGGGGAGCTGTTTTTT.

About this clonotype itself: Since a much larger clone is just one base distant, this may be a read error. The chain uses TRBV7-3 and TRBJ2-3; 7 positions agree with TRBD2. Germline V lookup: CDR1 SGHTA, CDR2 FQGTGA. CDR3 length: 17 residues. The CDR3 region has the DNA TGTGCCAGCAGCCTGGCGGGGGACGGGGGTTTCACAGATACGCATTATTTT. Amino acid sequence: CASSLAGDGGFTDTHYF.

Ten or more counts support this clonotype. The chain carries TRBV28 and TRBJ2-5; TRBD1 matches 11 bases. V shed 2 bases and J 2 bases; nucleotides not matched to a gene: 4. Per the germline V gene, CDR1 is MDHEN and CDR2 is SYDVKM. This CDR3 has 16 residues. The CDR3 sequence is CASSLGTGGPQETQYF. In DNA, the CDR3 is TGTGCCAGCAGTTTAGGGACAGGGGGTCCGCAAGAGACCCAGTACTTC.

A word on this clonotype: A much larger clone lies one base from this, so it may be a read error. The gene calls are TRBV7-2 and TRBJ2-1; perhaps TRBD1 as D (5 bases). The CDR3 is made up of 14 amino acids. The germline gives CDR1 SGHTA, CDR2 FQGNSA. Written as DNA, the CDR3 is TGTGCCAGCAGCTTAGGGGGCGGCCCCCATGAGCAGCTCTTC. Its translation is CASSLGGGPHEQLF. Full variable domain (outside the CDR3, taken from reference TRBV7-2 and TRBJ2-1): GAGVSQSPSNKVTEKGKDVELRCDPISGHTALYWYRQSLGQGLEFLIYFQGNSAPDKSGLPSDRFSAERTGGSVSTLTIQRTQQEDSAVYLCASSLGGGPHEQLFGPGTRLTVL.

The chain uses TRBV18 and TRBJ2-7; D might be TRBD2 (6 bases). From germline, CDR1 is KGHSH and CDR2 LQKENI. CDR3 length equals 14 residues. V was pared by 1 base and J by 4 bases, with 11 bases between. CDR3 sequence (DNA): TGTGCCAGCTCACCACGGCGGGAAGAATACGAGCAGTACTTC. This sequence encodes CASSPRREEYEQYF.

About this clonotype: A single base separates this from a much larger clone, so it may be a read error. The chain combines TRBV28 with TRBJ1-4, with D hard to call. Germline CDR1 MDHEN, CDR2 SYDVKM. CDR3 length: 15 residues. The CDR3 DNA follows: TGTGCCAGCAGTTTATATGGGGAAGCTAATGAAAAACTGCTTTTT. It codes for CASSLYGEANEKLLF.

At least ten counts were recorded for this clonotype. The gene calls are TRBV20-1 and TRBJ2-1, with D possibly being TRBD1 (5 bases). V lost 6 bases and J 0 bases, leaving 12 bases between the germline ends. Per the germline V gene, CDR1 is DFQATT and CDR2 is SNEGSKA (reference sequence). CDR3 size: 14 residues. This chain's CDR3 is CSAPPDSSYNEQFF. CDR3 nucleotides: TGCAGTGCGCCTCCTGACAGCTCCTACAATGAGCAGTTCTTC.

This clonotype has at least ten counts. V and J are TRBV30 and TRBJ2-1, with D tentatively TRBD2 (6 bases). V was cut by 0 bases and J by 2 bases, with 11 bases left in between. The germline gives CDR1 GTSNPN, CDR2 SVGIG (reference sequence). This CDR3 has 15 amino acids. The CDR3 nucleotides read TGTGCCTGGAGTGTCGGGCGGGGCGCCTACAATGAGCAGTTCTTC. Amino acids: CAWSVGRGAYNEQFF.

Many counts were recorded for this clonotype. The chain links TRBV6-1 to TRBJ1-5; D gene unclear. The length of the CDR3 is 14 residues. The ends were cut back, 3 bases at V and 3 bases at J, with 9 bases in the middle. The germline V gene encodes CDR1 MNHNS and CDR2 SASEGT. The CDR3 nucleotides are TGTGCCAGCAGTGACAGGACCTACAATCAGCCCCAGCATTTT. It codes for CASSDRTYNQPQHF.

This clonotype was observed at least ten times. The chain carries TRBV7-2 and TRBJ2-7; 8 bases map to TRBD2. With V trimmed by 5 bases and J by 3 bases, 12 bases remained unmatched. CDR3 length equals 16 residues. CDR1 is SGHTA and CDR2 is FQGNSA in the germline V gene. For the CDR3, the DNA is TGTGCCAGCAGCCCCACGACTAGCGCCGGATTCTACGAGCAGTACTTC. Translated, it gives CASSPTTSAGFYEQYF.

The V gene is TRBV6-5, the J gene TRBJ1-1; D gene uncertain. The germline gives CDR1 MNHEY, CDR2 SVGAGI. CDR3 length: 16 amino acids. The V and J ends lost 4 bases and 0 bases respectively, with 15 bases between them. The CDR3 nucleotides read TGTGCCAGCAGTTCTCCCAAGGGAGGGCTGAACACTGAAGCTTTCTTT. Protein product: CASSSPKGGLNTEAFF.

This clonotype was recorded many times. This chain uses TRBV20-1 with TRBJ2-5, with D perhaps assigned TRBD1 or TRBD2 (6 bases each). The germline gives CDR1 DFQATT, CDR2 SNEGSKA (reference sequence). The CDR3 runs to 13 residues. The V end lost 6 bases, the J end lost 4 bases, and 15 bases lay between the germline ends. The CDR3 DNA is TGCAGTGCCCAGGATGGAGGGGGAGAGACCCAGTACTTC. Its translation is CSAQDGGGETQYF.

The gene calls are TRBV20-1 and TRBJ2-5; the match to TRBD2 covers 7 bases. Germline CDR1 is DFQATT and CDR2 is SNEGSKA (reference sequence). The CDR3 runs to 14 residues. Trimming removed 6 bases from V and 0 bases from J; junction bases left unmatched: 7. Here the CDR3 DNA reads TGCAGTGCCCAAACCGGGGGGTACCAAGAGACCCAGTACTTC. This sequence encodes CSAQTGGYQETQYF.

This clonotype came up many times. The V call is TRBV2, the J call TRBJ1-1; tentative D call: TRBD1 (6 bases). This CDR3 is built from 14 residues. V shed 7 bases and J shed 5 bases, with 17 bases lying between them. The V gene's germline CDR1 is SNHLY and CDR2 FYNNEI. The CDR3 is CASIRTAPGTEAFF. CDR3 DNA sequence: TGTGCCAGCATAAGGACAGCCCCGGGGACTGAAGCTTTCTTT.

This chain uses TRBV6-1 with TRBJ2-5; D uncertain. V gave up 5 bases and J gave up 4 bases, with 14 bases separating them. The CDR3 covers 14 residues. Germline CDR1 reads MNHNS; CDR2 reads SASEGT. The CDR3 loop reads CASSSGSSGETQYF. Written as DNA, the CDR3 is TGTGCCAGCAGTTCGGGCTCCTCAGGAGAGACCCAGTACTTC.

The chain links TRBV15 to TRBJ1-2, with D perhaps TRBD1 (5 bases). The V end lost 0 bases, the J end lost 5 bases, and 16 bases lay between the germline ends. Germline values: CDR1 LNHNV, CDR2 YYDKDF (reference sequence). The length of the CDR3 is 16 residues. The CDR3 region is CATSRDGHGSQYGYTF. As DNA, the CDR3 is TGTGCCACCAGCAGAGATGGACACGGGTCCCAGTATGGCTACACCTTC.

This clonotype was seen more than once but under ten times. At one end the junction does not follow the germline gene, possibly because of a read error. The chain uses TRBV28 and TRBJ1-6; tentatively, D is TRBD1 (6 bases). The CDR3 covers 11 residues. Germline loops: CDR1 MDHEN, CDR2 SYDVKM. CDR3: CASSSDRLIRF. CDR3 nucleotides: TGTGCCAGCAGTTCTGACAGGTTGATCCGCTTT.

Ten or more counts support this clonotype. This rearrangement joins TRBV6-1 to TRBJ1-1; D may be TRBD1 (5 bases). Trimming removed 7 bases at V and 3 bases at J, with 12 bases between. Germline V gene lookup returns CDR1 MNHNS and CDR2 SASEGT. The CDR3 runs 13 residues. The CDR3 loop is CASNSQGDTEAFF. The CDR3 DNA reads TGTGCCAGCAACTCCCAGGGCGACACTGAAGCTTTCTTT.

The chain joins TRBV19 to TRBJ2-7; the match to TRBD2 covers 7 bases. The CDR3 runs to 13 residues. Germline assignment: CDR1 LNHDA and CDR2 SQIVND (reference sequence). V lost 3 bases, J lost 3 bases, and 2 bases stayed unmatched. DNA of the CDR3: TGTGCCAGTAGTATCGGGGAGGGCTACGAGCAGTACTTC. Protein product: CASSIGEGYEQYF.

This clonotype appeared many times. The chain couples TRBV14 to TRBJ2-2; D call uncertain. The V end was cut by 0 bases, the J end by 6 bases, with 8 bases between. Per the germline V gene, CDR1 is SGHDN and CDR2 is FVKESK. CDR3 length: 14 amino acids. The CDR3 sequence: CASSQEREAGELFF. The CDR3 bases are TGTGCCAGCAGCCAAGAAAGGGAAGCCGGGGAGCTGTTTTTT.

About this clonotype itself: Being one base from a much bigger clone, this may be a read error. The V gene is TRBV27, the J gene TRBJ2-7; weak D call: TRBD2 (5 bases). Per germline, CDR1 MNHEY and CDR2 SMNVEV (reference sequence). This CDR3 contains 13 residues. The CDR3 sequence is CAGRTGYHYEQYF. CDR3 nucleotide sequence: TGTGCCGGCAGAACGGGGTACCACTACGAGCAGTACTTC.